What follows are 13 T cell receptor beta chains derived from one specimen sequenced in a study of blood T cell repertoires in COVID-19. Sequencing was performed with immunoSEQ multiplex PCR; in TCRdb, only in-frame clones are kept and a portion is missing. The sample holds tens of thousands of clones, roughly nine tenths seen once. Sequenced sample: peripheral blood. Receptor source: a man between 50 and 59 years old with acute or convalescent COVID-19.

The chain couples TRBV11-2 to TRBJ1-4; 9 nucleotides agree with TRBD1. The CDR3 runs 15 residues. Germline CDR1 and CDR2: SGHAT and FQNNGV. V shed 4 bases, J shed 3 bases, and the junction held 3 bases outside the gene matches. The CDR3 DNA reads as TGTGCCAGCAGCTCCGGACAGGGGTCTAATGAAAAACTGTTTTTT. It translates to CASSSGQGSNEKLFF.

The genes are TRBV21-1 and TRBJ1-1; the table's D call of TRBD1 was not tested on the DNA. TRBV21-1 is listed as a pseudogene. CDR3 length equals 14 residues. CDR3 loop: CASSNRDRATEAFF. The CDR3 nucleotides are TGTGCCAGCAGCAATAGGGACAGGGCCACTGAAGCTTTCTTT.

The rearrangement joins TRBV3-1 (or the pseudogene TRBV3-2) to TRBJ1-1, with D unclear. Germline V lookup: CDR1 LGHDT, CDR2 YNNKEL (reference sequence). The germline V and J ends were trimmed by 7 bases and 4 bases, with 7 bases remaining between them. The CDR3 sequence is 11 residues long. CDR3: CASNSGTEAFF. The DNA of the CDR3 is TGTGCCAGCAATTCGGGCACTGAAGCTTTCTTT.

Only one count was recorded for this clone. This chain uses TRBV19 with TRBJ1-1; D perhaps matches TRBD1 (5 bases). V shed 1 base and J shed 4 bases, with 10 bases lying between them. Germline-derived CDR1 and CDR2 are LNHDA and SQIVND (reference sequence). The CDR3 has 14 amino acids. CDR3 DNA: TGTGCCAGTAGTATAGGGGGAAGGGGCACTGAAGCTTTCTTT. Translated, it gives CASSIGGRGTEAFF.

The chain couples TRBV7-9 to TRBJ2-7; 8 bases fit TRBD1. This CDR3 has 13 amino acids. The V gene end was trimmed by 8 bases and the J gene end by 4 bases; junction bases not matched to a gene: 7. Germline V gene sequence: CDR1 SEHNR, CDR2 FQNEAQ (reference sequence). CDR3 DNA: TGTGCCAGCGGACAGGGAGGAAGGTACGAGCAGTACTTC. Residues: CASGQGGRYEQYF.

This clone was found a few times. The chain links TRBV5-4 to TRBJ2-7; D unresolved. The V and J ends lost 0 bases and 7 bases respectively, with 8 bases between them. Germline V gives CDR1 SGHNT, CDR2 YYREEE (reference sequence). The CDR3 has 12 residues. For the CDR3, the DNA is TGTGCCAGCAGCTTGGGGAGAATGGAGCAGTACTTC. Translated, it gives CASSLGRMEQYF. The full variable domain, with the rest looked up from reference TRBV5-4 and TRBJ2-7, is ETGVTQSPTHLIKTRGQQVTLRCSSQSGHNTVSWYQQALGQGPQFIFQYYREEENGRGNFPPRFSGLQFPNYSSELNVNALELDDSALYLCASSLGRMEQYFGPGTRLTVT.

In this sample, this clone turned up once. The rearrangement uses TRBV2 and TRBJ2-1, with a weak D call TRBD2 (6 bases). Trimming removed 2 bases from V and 0 bases from J, with 20 bases in between. Germline-derived CDR1 and CDR2 are SNHLY and FYNNEI. The CDR3 contains 19 residues. The CDR3 bases are TGTGCCAGCAGTGAAATAGGGTTTGGGGGGAGGAGCTCCTACAATGAGCAGTTCTTC. It yields the protein CASSEIGFGGRSSYNEQFF.

The chain uses TRBV29-1 and TRBJ2-2; possibly TRBD2 for D (6 bases). Germline V gene lookup returns CDR1 SQVTM and CDR2 ANQGSEA. The CDR3 sequence is 16 residues long. V lost 3 bases, J lost 4 bases, and 18 bases lay in between. The CDR3 loop is CSVEGYGRLGTGELFF. CDR3 bases: TGCAGCGTTGAGGGGTACGGGAGACTCGGCACCGGGGAGCTGTTTTTT.

The chain is built from TRBV5-6 and TRBJ2-7; TRBD1 aligns across 9 bases. CDR3 size: 17 residues. Germline values: CDR1 SGHDT, CDR2 YYEEEE. J gave up 0 bases and V 1 base, and 8 bases lay outside the gene matches. CDR3 region: CASSLPWTGDISYEQYF. Here the CDR3 DNA reads TGTGCCAGCAGCTTGCCGTGGACAGGGGATATCTCCTACGAGCAGTACTTC.

This sequence joins TRBV27 and TRBJ2-1; 14 bases map to TRBD2. Germline V gene lookup returns CDR1 MNHEY and CDR2 SMNVEV (reference sequence). The CDR3 spans 17 residues. V was clipped by 5 bases and J by 9 bases; unmatched bases: 12. CDR3 in amino acids: CASSTLGLAGGSGEQFF. CDR3 nucleotide sequence: TGTGCCAGCAGTACCCTTGGACTAGCGGGGGGTTCGGGTGAGCAGTTCTTC.

This chain links TRBV28 with TRBJ1-3, with a weak D call TRBD1 (6 bases). The CDR3 runs 13 residues. V gave up 3 bases and J gave up 4 bases, with 7 bases separating them. Per the germline V gene, CDR1 is MDHEN and CDR2 is SYDVKM. The CDR3 sequence: CASSLGAGNTIYF. CDR3 nucleotides: TGTGCCAGCAGTTTGGGGGCAGGAAACACCATATATTTT.

V usage is TRBV5-1 and J usage is TRBJ2-5; D is ambiguous. The CDR3 runs to 13 residues. V lost 0 bases to trimming and J lost 8 bases, with 11 bases between them. CDR1 is SGHRS, CDR2 YFSETQ, per germline. The CDR3 region has the DNA TGCGCCAGCAGCTTGGCTGGGCCCTCCACCCAGTACTTC. Encoded protein: CASSLAGPSTQYF.

J is TRBJ1-4 and V is TRBV15; maybe TRBD1 (6 bases). Germline CDR1 LNHNV, CDR2 YYDKDF (reference sequence). V lost 5 bases and J 8 bases, leaving 18 bases between the germline ends. This CDR3 is built from 15 residues. The CDR3 coding sequence is TGTGCCACCAGCGGAGTGAACAGGGAAGACGAAAAACTGTTTTTT. This translates into CATSGVNREDEKLFF.